Each of the 30 T cell receptor beta chains below was sequenced from the same sample in a study of OX40 agonist ivuxolimab in advanced cancers. Using immunoSEQ multiplex PCR, the repertoire was profiled, and TCRdb retains in-frame clones only, with some absent. The sample consists of tens of thousands of clones, roughly 92% of them appearing once. Specimen: CD4+ or CD8+ T cells sorted from blood, collected in a trial of the OX40 agonist ivuxolimab. These receptors came from an adult with an advanced solid tumor such as melanoma, head and neck, liver or kidney cancer.

The table lists this clone with a few counts. The chain uses TRBV19 and TRBJ1-5; 7 bases fit TRBD1. The CDR3 loop spans 15 amino acids. The V and J ends lost 2 bases and 7 bases, in that order; junction bases with no gene match: 8. Per germline, CDR1 LNHDA and CDR2 SQIVND (reference sequence). The CDR3 reads CASSIRAGGHQPQHF. The CDR3 DNA follows: TGTGCCAGTAGTATAAGGGCAGGGGGACACCAGCCCCAGCATTTT.

This rearrangement joins TRBV11-2 to TRBJ1-1; D gene ambiguous. The germline gives CDR1 SGHAT, CDR2 FQNNGV. Trimming cost V 5 bases and J 0 bases, with 16 bases left between them. This CDR3 spans 16 amino acids. The CDR3 protein is CASSPFVGNMNTEAFF. CDR3 bases: TGTGCCAGCAGCCCATTCGTGGGAAACATGAACACTGAAGCTTTCTTT.

The chain has TRBV6-5 and TRBJ2-3; D is undetermined. Germline CDR1 is MNHEY and CDR2 is SVGAGI. This CDR3 is built from 11 residues. Trimming took off 8 bases at V and 8 bases at J, with 11 bases between the two ends. The CDR3 region has the DNA TGTGCCAGCGACAAGGGTGGTACGCAGTATTTT. Translated, it gives CASDKGGTQYF.

The rearrangement uses TRBV28 and TRBJ1-5; D may be TRBD1 (5 bases). Trimming cost V 3 bases and J 4 bases, with 16 bases left between them. Germline V gives CDR1 MDHEN, CDR2 SYDVKM. The CDR3 loop spans 16 amino acids. The CDR3 DNA is TGTGCCAGCAGTTTTGTTGCGTCGGCAGGGAATCAGCCCCAGCATTTT. Amino acid sequence: CASSFVASAGNQPQHF.

CDR3 amino acids: CASSLESAGGTEAFF. The CDR3 DNA reads TGCGCCAGCAGCTTGGAGTCGGCAGGGGGCACTGAAGCTTTCTTT. The V call is TRBV5-1, the J call TRBJ1-1; 7 bases agree with TRBD1. Trimming cost V 0 bases and J 4 bases; bases outside gene matches: 6. The CDR3 spans 15 residues. Germline-derived CDR1 and CDR2 are SGHRS and YFSETQ. The whole variable domain, remainder taken from reference TRBV5-1 and TRBJ1-1, is KAGVTQTPRYLIKTRGQQVTLSCSPISGHRSVSWYQQTPGQGLQFLFEYFSETQRNKGNFPGRFSGRQFSNSRSEMNVSTLELGDSALYLCASSLESAGGTEAFFGQGTRLTVV.

The rearrangement links TRBV5-8 to TRBJ1-1; D not certain. Trimming took off 1 base at V and 5 bases at J, with 15 bases between the two ends. Germline V gene sequence: CDR1 SGHTS, CDR2 YDEGEE. CDR3 length: 15 residues. The CDR3 loop reads CASSLLRNFWTEAFF. CDR3 bases: TGTGCCAGCAGCTTGTTGCGGAATTTTTGGACTGAAGCTTTCTTT.

The CDR3 here is CASSWDRGETQYF. The CDR3 coding sequence is TGTGCCAGCAGCTGGGACAGGGGAGAGACCCAGTACTTC. The V and J genes are TRBV11-1 and TRBJ2-5; 10 bases are a match to TRBD1. The germline V gene encodes CDR1 SGHAT and CDR2 FQDESV (reference sequence). This CDR3 has 13 residues. Trimming at V came to 4 bases and at J to 4 bases, leaving 0 bases not matched to a gene.

This chain links TRBV6-6 with TRBJ2-5; 9 bases agree with TRBD2. Germline V gene data show CDR1 as MNHNY and CDR2 as SVGAGI (reference sequence). V gave up 11 bases and J gave up 1 base; unmatched junction bases: 11. CDR3 length: 15 residues. This chain's CDR3 is CAGKRSGGTQETQYF. The DNA for the CDR3 is TGTGCCGGTAAAAGGAGCGGGGGGACCCAAGAGACCCAGTACTTC.

The chain carries TRBV2 and TRBJ2-1; TRBD1 agrees at 8 bases. Losses at the gene ends were 7 bases for V and 9 bases for J; bases not matched to a gene: 2. The V gene's germline CDR1 is SNHLY and CDR2 FYNNEI. The CDR3 extends over 11 amino acids. Here the CDR3 DNA reads TGTGCCAGCAAAGACAGGGGTGAGCAGTTCTTC. This sequence encodes CASKDRGEQFF.

This chain joins TRBV7-9 and TRBJ1-6; 9 bases line up with TRBD1. With V trimmed by 5 bases and J by 7 bases, 6 bases remained unmatched. Germline V gene sequence: CDR1 SEHNR, CDR2 FQNEAQ (reference sequence). The CDR3 is 15 residues long. In DNA form, the CDR3 reads TGTGCCAGCAGCCTACCCGGGACAGGGAATTCACCCCTCCACTTT. This sequence encodes CASSLPGTGNSPLHF.

The rearrangement uses TRBV18 and TRBJ1-1; D is possibly TRBD1 (5 bases). CDR3 size: 13 residues. Trimming pared 0 bases from V and 3 bases from J, leaving 5 bases between. Germline lookup yields CDR1 KGHSH and CDR2 LQKENI. The chain's CDR3 is CASSPPGDTEAFF. CDR3 bases: TGTGCCAGCTCACCACCGGGGGACACTGAAGCTTTCTTT.

V is TRBV2 and J is TRBJ2-2; 10 positions agree with TRBD2. The CDR3 is 16 residues long. The germline V gene has CDR1 SNHLY and CDR2 FYNNEI. With 3 bases clipped from V and 6 bases from J, the junction kept 7 bases outside the gene matches. The DNA for the CDR3 is TGTGCCAGCAGTGAGACTAGCGGGTACAGGGCCGGGGAGCTGTTTTTT. This sequence encodes CASSETSGYRAGELFF.

This clone was counted a few times. The chain is built from TRBV19 and TRBJ1-1; D perhaps matches TRBD1 (5 bases). CDR3 length: 13 residues. V lost 5 bases and J 5 bases, leaving 12 bases between the germline ends. The V gene's germline CDR1 is LNHDA and CDR2 SQIVND (reference sequence). This CDR3 reads CASSGARGTEAFF. CDR3 in DNA: TGTGCCAGTAGTGGGGCGAGGGGAACTGAAGCTTTCTTT. The full variable domain, with the rest looked up from reference TRBV19 and TRBJ1-1, is DGGITQSPKYLFRKEGQNVTLSCEQNLNHDAMYWYRQDPGQGLRLIYYSQIVNDFQKGDIAEGYSVSREKKESFPLTVTSAQKNPTAFYLCASSGARGTEAFFGQGTRLTVV.

The gene calls are TRBV7-9 and TRBJ1-6; tentatively, D is TRBD1 (5 bases). V lost 4 bases to trimming and J lost 0 bases, with 13 bases between them. The germline CDR1 and CDR2 sequences are SEHNR and FQNEAQ (reference sequence). The CDR3 length is 17 residues. DNA for the CDR3: TGTGCCAGCAGCTCGTGGGACGGGAGCTCCTATAATTCACCCCTCCACTTT. Translating it yields CASSSWDGSSYNSPLHF.

This sequence joins TRBV6-5 and TRBJ1-2; D is uncertain. The germline gives CDR1 MNHEY, CDR2 SVGAGI. The CDR3 loop spans 14 amino acids. V was trimmed by 3 bases and J by 0 bases, leaving 8 bases between them. The CDR3 coding sequence is TGTGCCAGCAGTTATACCACCACTAACTATGGCTACACCTTC. Its protein is CASSYTTTNYGYTF.

This clone was found a few times. The gene calls are TRBV10-3 and TRBJ2-1; 9 positions match TRBD2. This CDR3 has 15 amino acids. Per the germline V gene, CDR1 is ENHRY and CDR2 is SYGVKD. With 10 bases clipped from V and 5 bases from J, the junction kept 12 bases outside the gene matches. This CDR3 is CATRLAVGVDNEQFF. CDR3 nucleotides: TGTGCCACCCGACTAGCGGTGGGGGTGGACAATGAGCAGTTCTTC.

The V call is TRBV7-2, the J call TRBJ2-2; D is uncertain. The CDR3 runs 12 residues. CDR1 SGHTA and CDR2 FQGNSA come from the germline V gene. Trimming pared 4 bases from V and 10 bases from J, leaving 10 bases between. The CDR3 is CASSSYRVELFF. CDR3 nucleotides: TGTGCCAGCAGCTCCTACAGAGTGGAGCTGTTTTTT.

CDR3 in amino acids: CASSRGLANYGYTF. CDR3 coding DNA: TGCGCCAGCAGCCGGGGCCTTGCTAACTATGGCTACACCTTC. The chain carries TRBV5-1 and TRBJ1-2, with D maybe TRBD1 (5 bases). The germline V and J ends were trimmed by 4 bases and 0 bases, with 10 bases remaining between them. The germline V gene encodes CDR1 SGHRS and CDR2 YFSETQ. The CDR3 loop spans 14 amino acids.

The chain links TRBV4-1 to TRBJ2-4; D gene unclear. Per germline, CDR1 MGHRA and CDR2 YSYEKL. This CDR3 has 15 amino acids. V lost 1 base, J lost 4 bases, and 11 bases lay in between. CDR3 sequence: CASSQGGSQKNIQYF. The CDR3 DNA is TGCGCCAGCAGCCAAGGTGGTTCACAGAAAAACATTCAGTACTTC.

The V call is TRBV5-4, the J call TRBJ2-3; no clear D gene. The V and J ends lost 0 bases and 3 bases respectively, with 11 bases between them. This CDR3 spans 15 amino acids. Germline CDR1 reads SGHNT; CDR2 reads YYREEE (reference sequence). CDR3: CASSLAPVTTDTQYF. In nucleotides, the CDR3 is TGTGCCAGCAGCTTGGCCCCTGTGACGACAGATACGCAGTATTTT.

This sequence joins TRBV30 and TRBJ1-5, with D possibly being TRBD1 (5 bases). CDR1 and CDR2 (germline): GTSNPN, SVGIG (reference sequence). CDR3 length: 14 amino acids. V lost 0 bases, J lost 7 bases, and 13 bases lay in between. The CDR3, as DNA: TGTGCCTGGAGTGTAGCGGGGGGTCGGCAGCCCCAGCATTTT. Translation gives CAWSVAGGRQPQHF.

The chain couples TRBV29-1 to TRBJ2-3, with D maybe TRBD2 (6 bases). The V gene lost 4 bases and the J gene lost 10 bases, with 12 bases spanning the gap. CDR3 length equals 11 residues. CDR1 and CDR2 (germline): SQVTM, ANQGSEA. The DNA for the CDR3 is TGCAGCGTTGTCCGCGGGGAGGCGCAGTATTTT. This translates into CSVVRGEAQYF.

Only one count was recorded for this clone. The rearrangement links TRBV15 to TRBJ2-5; perhaps TRBD2 as D (7 bases). This CDR3 is 15 amino acids long. V gave up 5 bases and J gave up 5 bases, with 18 bases separating them. CDR1 is LNHNV and CDR2 is YYDKDF in the germline V gene (reference sequence). The CDR3 loop is CATSSLTGGAETQYF. CDR3 nucleotides: TGTGCCACCAGCTCGCTTACGGGGGGCGCGGAGACCCAGTACTTC.

The chain joins TRBV5-1 to TRBJ1-1; TRBD1 might be the D (6 bases). Between the trimmed V and J ends, which lost 4 bases and 1 base, there was a span of 11 bases. CDR3 length: 14 amino acids. Germline V lookup: CDR1 SGHRS, CDR2 YFSETQ. In DNA, the CDR3 is TGCGCCAGCAGCATTCAACAGGGGAACACTGAAGCTTTCTTT. This gives the protein CASSIQQGNTEAFF.

The V call is TRBV6-5, the J call TRBJ2-5; a weak D match, TRBD2 (5 bases). Trimming took off 6 bases at V and 2 bases at J, with 13 bases between the two ends. CDR1 and CDR2 from the germline V gene are MNHEY and SVGAGI. This CDR3 region has 14 residues. The CDR3 reads CASSHQRLQETQYF. As DNA, the CDR3 is TGTGCCAGCAGCCACCAGAGACTACAAGAGACCCAGTACTTC.

CDR3 bases: TGTGCCAGCAGCGGGACAACAGGGGCCTATGGCTACACCTTC. Its translation: CASSGTTGAYGYTF. The genes are TRBV2 and TRBJ1-2; 7 positions match TRBD1. V lost 6 bases to trimming and J lost 4 bases; unmatched junction nucleotides: 8. CDR1 and CDR2 from the germline V gene are SNHLY and FYNNEI. The CDR3 extends over 14 amino acids.

The genes are TRBV7-9 and TRBJ1-5, with unresolved D. This CDR3 has 15 amino acids. CDR1 and CDR2 from the germline V gene are SEHNR and FQNEAQ (reference sequence). V gave up 1 base and J gave up 0 bases, with 7 bases separating them. Here the CDR3 DNA reads TGTGCCAGCAGCTTAGGAGAAAATAGCAATCAGCCCCAGCATTTT. Translation gives CASSLGENSNQPQHF.

V is TRBV5-1 and J is TRBJ2-5; a possible D gene is TRBD1 (6 bases). Germline V gene sequence: CDR1 SGHRS, CDR2 YFSETQ. The CDR3 runs 14 residues. The V end lost 2 bases, the J end lost 1 base, and 9 bases lay between the germline ends. The CDR3 nucleotides are TGCGCCAGCAGCTTCCAGGGGATCCAAGAGACCCAGTACTTC. The encoded protein is CASSFQGIQETQYF.

This rearrangement joins TRBV7-2 to TRBJ2-7; 11 nucleotides match TRBD2. The CDR3 covers 15 residues. V trimming: 6 bases; J trimming: 1 base; junction bases outside the gene matches: 5. Germline V gives CDR1 SGHTA, CDR2 FQGNSA. In nucleotides, the CDR3 is TGTGCCAGCAGGGGGGGACTAGCGGAATCCTACGAGCAGTACTTC. It encodes CASRGGLAESYEQYF.

This chain uses TRBV5-6 with TRBJ1-2; 9 bases align to TRBD1. Per the germline V gene, CDR1 is SGHDT and CDR2 is YYEEEE. CDR3 size: 14 residues. The V gene end was trimmed by 6 bases and the J gene end by 6 bases; junction bases not matched to a gene: 9. The CDR3 spells CASNMDRGWDGYTF. CDR3 nucleotide sequence: TGTGCCAGCAACATGGACAGGGGTTGGGATGGCTACACCTTC.